The 16 T cell receptor beta chains in this list originate from one sample, sequenced in a study of cytomegalovirus exposure and HLA in healthy donors. Primers: 60 Vbeta forward and 13 Jbeta reverse. Libraries were prepared by immunoSEQ multiplex PCR; TCRdb keeps only in-frame clonotypes and omits some of them. The sample gives about 59,000 clones, about 69% of which show up once; about 6.8% is in the top ten. The sequencing sample was made of PBMCs. These receptors originate from a man between 25 and 39 years old in good health and CMV-seropositive.

This clone was seen a few times. The CDR3 end shows no conserved phenylalanine or tryptophan, and so a read error is likely. The limits of the CDR3 on the DNA are not certain, so only TCRdb's listed CDR3 is given. V gene TRBV27 combines with J gene TRBJ2-7; the table's D call, TRBD2, was not checked against the DNA. 8 amino acids form the CDR3, both terminal residues included. The germline V gene encodes CDR1 MNHEY and CDR2 SMNVEV (reference sequence). The CDR3 is CASSPDSN.

This chain uses TRBV15 with TRBJ1-2, with D perhaps matching TRBD1 (5 bases). Deletions cut 2 bases from V and 5 bases from J, with 15 bases between. The germline V gene has CDR1 LNHNV and CDR2 YYDKDF (reference sequence). This CDR3 has 15 amino acids. CDR3: CATSRPLSGGYGYTF. The CDR3 bases are TGTGCCACCAGCAGACCCCTTTCCGGGGGATATGGCTACACCTTC.

This clone was counted only a few times. The J gene is TRBJ1-5, the V gene TRBV2, with unresolved D. Per the germline V gene, CDR1 is SNHLY and CDR2 is FYNNEI. This CDR3 has 16 amino acids. The germline V and J ends were trimmed by 7 bases and 0 bases, with 16 bases remaining between them. The CDR3 loop is CASTRSQFNSNQPQHF. The CDR3 coding sequence is TGTGCCAGCACCAGATCCCAGTTCAATAGCAATCAGCCCCAGCATTTT.

This clone was recorded a few times. In DNA form, the CDR3 reads TGCGCCAGCAGCCAAGTAGCACCCACTCGGGGGGACTATGGCTACACCTTC. Amino acid sequence: CASSQVAPTRGDYGYTF. V and J are TRBV4-3 and TRBJ1-2; a weak D match, TRBD1 (5 bases). Looked up from germline, CDR1 is LGHNA and CDR2 is YSLEER. V lost 1 base to trimming and J lost 3 bases, with 18 bases between them. CDR3 length: 17 residues.

The chain employs TRBV30 and TRBJ2-7, with TRBD2 as a possible D gene (6 bases). CDR1 GTSNPN and CDR2 SVGIG come from the germline V gene (reference sequence). This CDR3 is 14 amino acids long. Trimming removed 0 bases from V and 3 bases from J, with 12 bases in between. The CDR3: CAWSVGRHFYEQYF. The CDR3 nucleotides are TGTGCCTGGAGTGTAGGGAGGCACTTCTACGAGCAGTACTTC. Combining the CDR3 with reference TRBV30 and TRBJ2-7 gives the whole variable domain SQTIHQWPATLVQPVGSPLSLECTVEGTSNPNLYWYRQAAGRGLQLLFYSVGIGQISSEVPQNLSASRPQDRQFILSSKKLLLSDSGFYLCAWSVGRHFYEQYFGPGTRLTVT.

The chain carries TRBV6-1 and TRBJ1-2; D possibly corresponds to TRBD1 (6 bases). Deletions cut 1 base from V and 8 bases from J, with 20 bases between. This CDR3 spans 16 amino acids. Germline assignment: CDR1 MNHNS and CDR2 SASEGT. CDR3 in DNA: TGTGCCAGCAGTGAAGAATTGGGAAACAGGGCTGGCGGCTACACCTTC. Amino acid sequence: CASSEELGNRAGGYTF.

Written as DNA, the CDR3 is TGTGCCAGCAGCTTATCAGGGTACGAGCAGTACTTC. This encodes CASSLSGYEQYF. The V gene is TRBV13, the J gene TRBJ2-7, with a tentative D call TRBD1 (5 bases). CDR3 length: 12 residues. Trimming removed 2 bases from V and 4 bases from J, with 6 bases in between. Germline assignment: CDR1 PRHDT and CDR2 FYEKMQ (reference sequence).

The gene calls are TRBV19 and TRBJ1-1; no definite D call. CDR3 length: 16 amino acids. Germline CDR1 LNHDA, CDR2 SQIVND (reference sequence). Trimming stripped 3 bases from V and 0 bases from J, with 14 bases between. This CDR3 reads CASSIVHSLMNTEAFF. CDR3 in DNA: TGTGCCAGTAGTATTGTCCACAGCCTGATGAACACTGAAGCTTTCTTT.

With respect to this clone: The conserved phenylalanine or tryptophan is not found at the CDR3 terminus, so this likely reflects a read error. The chain carries TRBV7-9 and TRBJ1-2; 11 nucleotides align to TRBD1. The CDR3 contains 14 residues. Germline CDR1 reads SEHNR; CDR2 reads FQNEAQ (reference sequence). Trimming cost V 6 bases and J 2 bases; bases outside gene matches: 2. CDR3 sequence (DNA): TGTGCCAGCAGTCGGGACAGGGGGAACTATGGCTACACCCTC. Translation gives CASSRDRGNYGYTL.

In DNA, the CDR3 is TGTGCCTCAACAATGGGCCCCACCCCGCAAGAGACCCAGTACTTC. Its protein product is CASTMGPTPQETQYF. V usage is TRBV15 and J usage is TRBJ2-5, with D unresolved. Trimming shortened V by 11 bases and J by 2 bases, and 21 bases separated the two germline ends. This CDR3 has 15 residues. Germline CDR1 and CDR2: LNHNV and YYDKDF (reference sequence).

The chain joins TRBV10-3 to TRBJ1-3; 7 nucleotides line up with TRBD1. The length of the CDR3 is 15 residues. Germline values: CDR1 ENHRY, CDR2 SYGVKD. The V and J ends lost 4 bases and 0 bases, in that order; junction bases with no gene match: 3. The CDR3 loop reads CAISGDRISGNTIYF. CDR3 bases: TGTGCCATCAGTGGGGACAGAATCTCTGGAAACACCATATATTTT.

This clone was seen a few times. This rearrangement joins TRBV19 to TRBJ2-3; 11 bases are a match to TRBD1. This CDR3 region has 16 residues. In germline, CDR1 is LNHDA, CDR2 SQIVND (reference sequence). The V gene end was trimmed by 3 bases and the J gene end by 5 bases; junction bases not matched to a gene: 7. CDR3 in amino acids: CASSIGQGAWLDTQYF. As DNA, the CDR3 is TGTGCCAGTAGTATCGGACAGGGGGCATGGTTAGATACGCAGTATTTT. The full variable domain, with the rest looked up from reference TRBV19 and TRBJ2-3, is DGGITQSPKYLFRKEGQNVTLSCEQNLNHDAMYWYRQDPGQGLRLIYYSQIVNDFQKGDIAEGYSVSREKKESFPLTVTSAQKNPTAFYLCASSIGQGAWLDTQYFGPGTRLTVL.

The chain couples TRBV7-3 to TRBJ2-2, with TRBD2 identical over 7 bases. V was clipped by 2 bases and J by 0 bases; unmatched bases: 3. This CDR3 region has 16 residues. Germline CDR1 SGHTA, CDR2 FQGTGA. The CDR3 DNA reads as TGTGCCAGCAGCTTAGCGGGGGTTACGAACACCGGGGAGCTGTTTTTT. Encoded protein: CASSLAGVTNTGELFF.

This clone came up once. The chain links TRBV27 to TRBJ2-1; 8 bases align to TRBD2. The ends lost 0 bases at V and 4 bases at J; junction bases unmatched: 5. Germline V gives CDR1 MNHEY, CDR2 SMNVEV (reference sequence). CDR3 size: 16 residues. The CDR3 sequence: CASSLSRGALYNEQFF. In DNA, the CDR3 is TGTGCCAGCAGTTTATCGCGGGGGGCCCTTTACAATGAGCAGTTCTTC.

V is TRBV4-2 and J is TRBJ2-2; 11 bases fit TRBD1. CDR1 is LGHNA, CDR2 YNFKEQ, per germline. Trimming cost V 0 bases and J 6 bases; bases outside gene matches: 3. This CDR3 comprises 16 residues. The CDR3 here is CASSQEGTGGAGELFF. The CDR3 DNA follows: TGTGCCAGCAGCCAAGAGGGGACAGGGGGGGCCGGGGAGCTGTTTTTT.

V usage is TRBV28 and J usage is TRBJ1-6; 7 bases match TRBD1. V dropped 6 bases and J dropped 5; count of bases not matched to a gene: 10. CDR3 length: 16 residues. Germline V gene lookup returns CDR1 MDHEN and CDR2 SYDVKM. CDR3: CASRARLGQNNSPLHF. The CDR3 nucleotides read TGTGCCAGCAGGGCGCGTTTGGGACAGAATAATTCACCCCTCCACTTT.